The TCR beta chain described here comes from a study of blood T cells in healthy people across ages. Study-wide points: Because sorting was not performed, PBMCs prevented conclusive naive versus antigen-experienced comparison.

The V segment lost 5 bases and the J segment 14 bases; nucleotides outside the gene matches: 13. Germline CDR1 reads GTSNPN; CDR2 reads SVGIG (reference sequence). The CDR3 has 14 amino acids. Sample-barcoded 5' priming and a J-beta primer mix drove a second PCR of about 6 to 11 cycles. CDR3-containing paired-end reads numbered at least 2.5 million in each sample. TCRdb re-called the 5' RACE reads with MiXCR, one entry per CDR3 protein. Among around 670,000 distinct CDR3 sequences listed, about 30% were seen once. This clonotype was seen at least ten times. Its target is unknown. Every participating donor contributed roughly 10 milliliters of peripheral blood through a draw.

This clonotype was sampled from a woman older than 75 in good health. The gene calls are TRBV30 and TRBJ1-6; 9 bases are a match to TRBD1. The sample consisted of blood. This CDR3 reads CAWAGGTGRSSLHF. As DNA, the CDR3 is TGTGCCTGGGCAGGAGGGACAGGGAGAAGTTCCCTCCACTTT. The whole variable domain, filled in from reference TRBV30 and TRBJ1-6, reads SQTIHQWPATLVQPVGSPLSLECTVEGTSNPNLYWYRQAAGRGLQLLFYSVGIGQISSEVPQNLSASRPQDRQFILSSKKLLLSDSGFYLCAWAGGTGRSSLHFGNGTRLTVT.